These T cell receptor beta chains were read from a single sample in a study of blood T cell repertoires in COVID-19. TCRdb keeps only in-frame clones here, not all; method: immunoSEQ multiplex PCR. The table has just over 250,000 clones, more than 85% seen once; the top ten hold just over 2.5%. Sequenced input: peripheral blood. The receptors derive from a person aged 18-29 years with COVID-19, enrolled during active disease. Each CDR3 is given with its conserved first and last residue. A D gene is named only where the DNA matches it firmly. The listing skips clone size in some rows; elsewhere it reads once, few, many or a size class.

DNA	CDR3	V	J	size	D
TGTGCCAGCAGCTTACTAGCGGGGAGCACAGATACGCAGTATTTT	CASSLLAGSTDTQYF	TRBV7-2	TRBJ2-3	once	TRBD2
TGTGCCAGCAGCTTATTTTCGAGGCGGTTCTTCGAAGAGACCCAGTACTTC	CASSLFSRRFFEETQYF	TRBV5-6	TRBJ2-5	-	-
TGCGCCAGCAGTCAATCCGGCAGGGACTATGGCTACACCTTC	CASSQSGRDYGYTF	TRBV23-1	TRBJ1-2	-	-
TGTGCCAGTAGTATGGTAGGGGTCACTGAAGCTTTCTTT	CASSMVGVTEAFF	TRBV19	TRBJ1-1	-	-
TGCGCCAGCAGCCAAGATAACACGCGCGGCGAGACCCAGTACTTC	CASSQDNTRGETQYF	TRBV4-3	TRBJ2-5	once	-
TGTGCCAGCAGCCTACAGGGAACCAATCAGCCCCAGCATTTT	CASSLQGTNQPQHF	TRBV3-1/TRBV3-2	TRBJ1-5	-	-
TGTGCCAGCAGCTTGGTGGCGGTCCAAGAGACCCAGTACTTC	CASSLVAVQETQYF	TRBV5-6	TRBJ2-5	-	-
TGCGCCAGCAGCTTGACTAGCGGGACCTCCTACGAGCAGTACTTC	CASSLTSGTSYEQYF	TRBV10-2	TRBJ2-7	-	TRBD2
TGTGCCAGCAGCTTATTTGGCAGGGGGTCCGACAATGAGCAGTTCTTC	CASSLFGRGSDNEQFF	TRBV13	TRBJ2-1	-	TRBD1
TGTGCCAGCAGCCAAAGAGACAGGAGACAAGAGACCCAGTACTTC	CASSQRDRRQETQYF	TRBV7-2	TRBJ2-5	-	-
TGTGCCAGCACCGTGTCTTGGGCCGAGCAGTACTTC	CASTVSWAEQYF	TRBV6-5	TRBJ2-7	-	-
TGTGCCAGCAGCCCGGTCGGCAGGCCTTATGGCTACACCTTC	CASSPVGRPYGYTF	TRBV5-4	TRBJ1-2	-	-
TGTGCCAGCGGGAGGTCCACAACTAATGAAAAACTGTTTTTT	CASGRSTTNEKLFF	TRBV28	TRBJ1-4	-	-
TGTGCCAGCAGCCGACAGTTGAGCTCCTACGAGCAGTACTTC	CASSRQLSSYEQYF	TRBV3-1/TRBV3-2	TRBJ2-7	-	-
TGCGCCAGCAGCTTTTTTCAAACGAACACCGGGGAGCTGTTTTTT	CASSFFQTNTGELFF	TRBV5-1	TRBJ2-2	-	-
TGTGCCAGCAGTTTAAAGGGGGAAGCTTTCTTT	CASSLKGEAFF	TRBV12-3/TRBV12-4	TRBJ1-1	few	-
TGTGCCAGCAGTGGTAGCGGAACGAACACCGGGGAGCTGTTTTTT	CASSGSGTNTGELFF	TRBV2	TRBJ2-2	few	-
TGTGCCAGAAGCTTGACAGATCTCTACGAGCAGTACTTC	CARSLTDLYEQYF	TRBV5-3	TRBJ2-7	-	-
TGTGCCAGCAGCCAACGGGACAGGGTAAGCGAGCAGTACTTC	CASSQRDRVSEQYF	TRBV3-1/TRBV3-2	TRBJ2-7	-	TRBD1
TGTGCCACCAGTGACGACAGGGCAGGGGACATTCAGTACTTC	CATSDDRAGDIQYF	TRBV24-1	TRBJ2-4	once	TRBD1
TGTGCCACCAGCAGGCGGGACGGAGAAAACATTCAGTACTTC	CATSRRDGENIQYF	TRBV15	TRBJ2-4	-	-
TGTGCCACCAGTGATGTCCGGGACAGGATCACAGATACGCAGTATTTT	CATSDVRDRITDTQYF	TRBV24-1	TRBJ2-3	-	TRBD1
TGTGCCAGCAGCCAGGGACTAGCGGGAGCCTACGAGCAGTACTTC	CASSQGLAGAYEQYF	TRBV4-2	TRBJ2-7	-	TRBD2
TGCGCCAGCAGTTCCGGGACAGGCCTCTATGGCTACACCTTC	CASSSGTGLYGYTF	TRBV4-1	TRBJ1-2	-	TRBD1
TGTGCCAGCAGTTTACCCGGGAACACTGAAGCTTTCTTT	CASSLPGNTEAFF	TRBV28	TRBJ1-1	-	-